The rows below give T cell receptor beta chains drawn from one sample of a study of CD8+CD57+ T cells in acquired aplastic anemia. From the reads, TCRdb called clonotypes with MiXCR, one entry per CDR3 protein. The sample contains tens of thousands of distinct CDR3 sequences, approximately 46% of which appear only once. Sequencing was carried out using sorted CD4+, CD8+, or CD8+CD57+ T cells (not recorded which) from PBMCs. The receptor set was obtained from a human donor in good health, serving as a control. Each CDR3 is given with its conserved first and last residue. Rows give clone size only sometimes, using once, few, many, or a class for an expanded clone.

clone_size | j_call | v_call | cdr3_aa
NA | TRBJ1-5 | TRBV25-1 | CASSPQGAPNQPQHF
NA | TRBJ1-4 | TRBV25-1 | CASSAWGVREKLFF
few | TRBJ2-1 | TRBV4-1 | CASSLRAGPYNEQFF
many | TRBJ2-1 | TRBV20-1 | CSARDGGNEQFF
few | TRBJ2-3 | TRBV3-1 | CASSGGSGRLYTDTQYF
NA | TRBJ2-3 | TRBV25-1 | CASSRDGGTYTQYF
NA | TRBJ2-7 | TRBV2 | CATRVRAQQYF
many | TRBJ2-1 | TRBV24-1 | CATSDSGLGQFF
many | TRBJ2-1 | TRBV24-1 | CATGTSGKWGEQFF
few | TRBJ2-5 | TRBV5-4 | CASSSPWDQETQYF
many | TRBJ2-5 | TRBV6-1 | CASDPGTQETQYF
few | TRBJ2-2 | TRBV27 | CASSPPGLAFTGELFF
many | TRBJ1-2 | TRBV9 | CASSVSDALEAEGYTF
NA | TRBJ1-2 | TRBV2 | CASSETRLANYGYTF
NA | TRBJ1-2 | TRBV10-2 | CASTRTGGALYGYTF
few | TRBJ2-5 | TRBV12-3/TRBV12-4 | CASSFAPETQYF
NA | TRBJ1-5 | TRBV24-1 | CATSDGIQPQHF
NA | TRBJ2-7 | TRBV27 | CASSPPGGGSYEQYF
NA | TRBJ2-7 | TRBV2 | CASSVTSGVPYEQYF
once | TRBJ1-4 | TRBV2 | CASRDTSRPEKLFF
few | TRBJ2-3 | TRBV30 | CAWNGGGQTTDTQYF
NA | TRBJ2-2 | TRBV25-1 | CASSSTLADYTEELFF
NA | TRBJ1-5 | TRBV19 | CASSIAAYSNQPQHF
NA | TRBJ1-5 | TRBV24-1 | CATSVRLWLSNQPQHF
many | TRBJ2-3 | TRBV15 | CATSAITRKGTDTQYF
NA | TRBJ1-1 | TRBV10-3 | CAISELDRRALPAFF
NA | TRBJ2-7 | TRBV7-6 | CASSLGGLYEQYF
NA | TRBJ1-5 | TRBV7-2 | CASSSQPNQPQHF
many | TRBJ1-1 | TRBV29-1 | CSAGGTEAFF
many | TRBJ1-2 | TRBV11-1 | CASSLAIGEGAEEKGGYTF
NA | TRBJ1-6 | TRBV30 | CAWIPDRYNSPLHF
NA | TRBJ1-3 | TRBV10-3 | CAISDPGQGRNTIYF
NA | TRBJ2-3 | TRBV24-1 | CATSDTLAGDIDTQYF
NA | TRBJ2-3 | TRBV19 | CASSPSHRGMMDTQYF
NA | TRBJ1-5 | TRBV12-5 | CASGLVSVDHSNQPQHF
NA | TRBJ2-7 | TRBV6-5 | CASSYRGTGSYEQYF
many | TRBJ1-1 | TRBV20-1 | CSARPWTGDTEAFF
many | TRBJ1-2 | TRBV9 | CASSVGGQGISTF
many | TRBJ1-6 | TRBV24-1 | CATSARGPNSPLHF
few | TRBJ1-5 | TRBV5-1 | CASSPGTDNNQPQHF
many | TRBJ2-7 | TRBV9 | CASSVVTTGTSGRNSSYEQYF
NA | TRBJ1-3 | TRBV2 | CASTPGVGNTIYF
many | TRBJ2-3 | TRBV24-1 | CATSDLGDPSTDTQYF
NA | TRBJ1-6 | TRBV10-2 | CASSDGVGSSPLHF
NA | TRBJ2-6 | TRBV10-3 | CAIQTGPNSGANVLTF